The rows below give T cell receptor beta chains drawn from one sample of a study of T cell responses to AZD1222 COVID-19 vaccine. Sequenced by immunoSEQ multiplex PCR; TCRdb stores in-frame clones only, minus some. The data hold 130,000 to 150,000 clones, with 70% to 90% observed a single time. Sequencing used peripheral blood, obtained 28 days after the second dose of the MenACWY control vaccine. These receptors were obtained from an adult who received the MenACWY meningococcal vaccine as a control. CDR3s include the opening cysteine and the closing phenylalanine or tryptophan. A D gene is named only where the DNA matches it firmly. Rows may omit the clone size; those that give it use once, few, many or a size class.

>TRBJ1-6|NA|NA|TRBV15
TGTGCCACCAGTTTAGCAGGGGCGTATAATTCACCCCTCCACTTT
CATSLAGAYNSPLHF
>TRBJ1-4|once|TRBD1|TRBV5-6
TGTGCCAGCAGCTTGGGGGACAGCATTGCAACTAATGAAAAACTGTTTTTT
CASSLGDSIATNEKLFF
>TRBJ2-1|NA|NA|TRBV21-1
TGTGCCAGCAGCATGGGGGGACAGACAAAAAGCAATGAGCAGTTCTTC
CASSMGGQTKSNEQFF
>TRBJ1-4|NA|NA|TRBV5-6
TGTGCCAGCAGCTTGGACCGGGGGCGAGTGGCTAATGAAAAACTGTTTTTT
CASSLDRGRVANEKLFF
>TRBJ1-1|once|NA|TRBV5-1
TGCGCCAGCAGCTCCGCCTTTCGTCCCACTGAAGCTTTCTTT
CASSSAFRPTEAFF
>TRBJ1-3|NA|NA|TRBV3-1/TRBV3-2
TGTGCCAGCAGCCAAGAGCCCAGCTACTCTGGAAACACCATATATTTT
CASSQEPSYSGNTIYF
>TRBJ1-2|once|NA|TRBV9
TGTGCCAGCAGCGTAGGCGGAGACTATGGCTACACCTTC
CASSVGGDYGYTF
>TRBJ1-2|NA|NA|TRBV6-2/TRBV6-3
TGTGCCAGCAGTCTTTACGGGACCGACACTTATGGCTACACCTTC
CASSLYGTDTYGYTF
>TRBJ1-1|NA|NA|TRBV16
TGTGCCAGCAGCCAATGGACCATTGCCACTGAAGCTTTCTTT
CASSQWTIATEAFF
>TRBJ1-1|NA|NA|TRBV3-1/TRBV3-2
TGTGCCAGCAGGAGGGCCAGTGAAGCTTTCTTT
CASRRASEAFF
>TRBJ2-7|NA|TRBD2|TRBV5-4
TGTGCCAGCAGCCCCCGGGGGGGCTACGAGCAGTACTTC
CASSPRGGYEQYF
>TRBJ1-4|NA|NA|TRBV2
TGTGCCAGCAGAATAGGGGAGGGTGAAAAACTGTTTTTT
CASRIGEGEKLFF
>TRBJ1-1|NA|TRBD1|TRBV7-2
TGTGCCAGCAGCTTAGTTGGGACAGCTAACACTGAAGCTTTCTTT
CASSLVGTANTEAFF
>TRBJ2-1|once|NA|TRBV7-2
TGTGCCAGCAGCCCAACAAGTAATGAGCAGTTCTTC
CASSPTSNEQFF
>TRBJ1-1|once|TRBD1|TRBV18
TGTGCCAGCTCACCACCATCCCCACAGGGGGCAAGGGACACTGAAGCTTTCTTT
CASSPPSPQGARDTEAFF
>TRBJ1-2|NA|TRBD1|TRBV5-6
TGTGCCAGCAGGACGGACAGGGAAAACGGCTACACCTTC
CASRTDRENGYTF
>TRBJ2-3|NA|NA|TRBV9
TGTGCCAGCAGCGGGGGGGGCACAGATACGCAGTATTTT
CASSGGGTDTQYF
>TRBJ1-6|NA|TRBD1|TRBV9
TGTGCCAGCAGCGTCGGGACAGGGGTTAATTCACCCCTCCACTTT
CASSVGTGVNSPLHF
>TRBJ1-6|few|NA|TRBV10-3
TGTGCCATCAGTGAGTCTGGCCCAGGTTCACCCCTCCACTTT
CAISESGPGSPLHF
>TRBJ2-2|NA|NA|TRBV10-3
TGTGCCATCGGAGTGGTCACCGGGGAGCTGTTTTTT
CAIGVVTGELFF
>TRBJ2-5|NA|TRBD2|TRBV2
TGTGCCAGCAGAACCGGACTAGCGGGGAGAATCCAAGAGACCCAGTACTTC
CASRTGLAGRIQETQYF
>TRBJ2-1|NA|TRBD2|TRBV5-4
TGTGCCAGCACGACTAGCGCGGGGTCCGACAATGAGCAGTTCTTC
CASTTSAGSDNEQFF
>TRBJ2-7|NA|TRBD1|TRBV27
TGTGCCAGCAGTAAATTGACAGGGGAGGAGTACTTC
CASSKLTGEEYF
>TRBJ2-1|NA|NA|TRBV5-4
TGTGCCAGCAGCTTGGCCGGGGTAAGCTCCTACAATGAGCAGTTCTTC
CASSLAGVSSYNEQFF
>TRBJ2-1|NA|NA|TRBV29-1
TGCAGCGTCCCCCCATCGGGCTCCTACAATGAGCAGTTCTTC
CSVPPSGSYNEQFF
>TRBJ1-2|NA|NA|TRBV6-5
TGTGCCAGCAGTTACCGACAGTCTGGTGGCTACACCTTC
CASSYRQSGGYTF
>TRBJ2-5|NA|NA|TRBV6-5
TGTGCCAGCAGGCCCGGGGGCTATCAAGAGACCCAGTACTTC
CASRPGGYQETQYF
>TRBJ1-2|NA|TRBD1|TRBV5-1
TGCGCCAGCAGGTGGACAGGGAACAACTATGGCTACACCTTC
CASRWTGNNYGYTF
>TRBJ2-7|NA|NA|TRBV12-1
TGTGCCAGCATGGGACTAGCGGGAGTTAACGAGCAGTACTTC
CASMGLAGVNEQYF
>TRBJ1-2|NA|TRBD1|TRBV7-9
TGTGCCAGCAGCTTAGCCCAGGGGGCGAACTATGGCTACACCTTC
CASSLAQGANYGYTF
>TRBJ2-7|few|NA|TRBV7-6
TGTGCCAGCAGCTTAGTTGGGTTCGAGCAGTACTTC
CASSLVGFEQYF
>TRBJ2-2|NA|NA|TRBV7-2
TGTGCCAGCAGCGTCGTGACACCGTACCCCGGGGAGCTGTTTTTT
CASSVVTPYPGELFF
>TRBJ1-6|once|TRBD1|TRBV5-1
TGCGCCAGCAGCTTGGGGACAGGGGGTAATTCACCCCTCCACTTT
CASSLGTGGNSPLHF
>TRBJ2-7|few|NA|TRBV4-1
TGCGCCAGCAGCCAAGATGGAGGGGTTTTAGACCGCGACGAGCAGTACTTC
CASSQDGGVLDRDEQYF
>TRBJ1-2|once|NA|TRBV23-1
TGCGCCAGCAGTCAAGAGAACTATGGCTACACCTTC
CASSQENYGYTF